This T cell receptor (beta chain) was documented in a study of CD4 T cells in relation to SARS-CoV-2 and coronaviruses. Sequencing was performed with immunoSEQ multiplex PCR; in TCRdb, only in-frame clones are kept and a portion is missing. The sample has roughly 15,000 clones, 75% to 85% seen once. This clone was seen a few times. Antigen specificity is unknown. Before the COVID-19 pandemic, during about 2011-2019, CD4+ T cells were taken from unexposed donors. CD4+ T cells were isolated from the cells after more than nine days of culture. The trim removed 4 bases at V and 3 bases at J, leaving 7 bases unmatched. In germline, CDR1 is SGHVS, CDR2 FQNEAQ. The CDR3 is 15 residues long.

This receptor was identified in a human donor in good health. This sequence joins TRBV7-8 and TRBJ2-7; 9 nucleotides align to TRBD1. Sequencing was carried out using CD4+ T cells from PBMCs, cultured in vitro. The DNA for the CDR3 is TGTGCCAGCAGCTCCCGCCCGGGACAGGGCTACGAGCAGTACTTC. This encodes CASSSRPGQGYEQYF.